The T cell receptor (beta chain) described here comes from a study of cytomegalovirus exposure and HLA in healthy donors. Background on the study: The roughly 120 validation repertoires, a later analysis reported, used the same platform as the 666 first-cohort repertoires.

This clone has just a few counts. Its antigen is unidentified. V dropped 2 bases and J dropped 4; count of bases not matched to a gene: 0. CDR3 length: 15 amino acids. Germline V gene sequence: CDR1 MNHNS, CDR2 SASEGT. Libraries were prepared by immunoSEQ multiplex PCR; TCRdb keeps only in-frame clonotypes and omits some of them. The repertoire consists of some 73,000 clones, with 70% to 90% occurring once and the leading ten covering 3.5% to 4%. General study findings and limits: While the bulk of TCR sequences proved rare, some public TCRs turned up in many donors.

V and J are TRBV6-1 and TRBJ2-1; TRBD2 aligns across 12 bases. This TCR was sampled from a woman under 30 in good health and CMV-seropositive. Sequences were obtained from PBMCs. For the CDR3, the DNA is TGTGCCAGCAGTGAACTAGCGGGAGGGTACAATGAGCAGTTCTTC. This sequence encodes CASSELAGGYNEQFF.